These T cell receptor beta chains were read from a single sample in a study of blood T cell repertoires in COVID-19. Profiled with immunoSEQ multiplex PCR; TCRdb holds only in-frame clones, not every one. The table records 250,000 to 300,000 clones, approximately 90% of them present only once. Input material: PBMCs or T cells enriched from blood (not recorded which). The receptor source for this set is a woman between 40 and 50 years old with acute COVID-19. CDR3s include the opening cysteine and the closing phenylalanine or tryptophan.

J	V	CDR3
TRBJ2-1	TRBV6-5	CASRPTQSYNEQFF
TRBJ2-1	TRBV29-1	CSVEGLAGGPEQFF
TRBJ2-2	TRBV11-2	CASSLDRRSGELFF
TRBJ1-1	TRBV2	CASTLNFYTEAFF
TRBJ2-1	TRBV7-3	CASSSSASYNEQFF
TRBJ2-2	TRBV5-1	CASRPAANTGELFF
TRBJ1-1	TRBV30	CAWSVSGQGNTEAFF
TRBJ1-2	TRBV3-1/TRBV3-2	CASSQGANGYTF
TRBJ2-1	TRBV5-1	CASSPGQGGQFF
TRBJ2-5	TRBV5-1	CASSSGAGGTGGGETQYF
TRBJ1-2	TRBV7-2	CASSVQGDLYGYTF
TRBJ2-1	TRBV24-1	CATSDPERGWEQFF
TRBJ1-5	TRBV27	CASRRDSRTNQPQHF
TRBJ2-5	TRBV11-2	CASSLGTGGDETQYF
TRBJ2-1	TRBV12-3/TRBV12-4	CASSLPGSNEQFF